This paragraph covers one T cell receptor (beta chain) sequence. Amplification targeted TCR beta CDR3 regions from RNA transcripts. First-round RT-PCR targeting the TCR CDR3 was performed with the HTBI primer set. One entry per CDR3 protein, called by TCRdb with MiXCR from the multiplex PCR reads. This table has over 400,000 distinct CDR3 sequences, over 12% appearing once. These data belong to a study of T cells in Graves' hyperthyroidism and ophthalmopathy. Specimen: blood. This clonotype was sampled from a man younger than 30 with Graves' ophthalmopathy.

CDR3 amino acids: CSASAGGHYGYTF. The CDR3 DNA reads TGCAGTGCTAGCGCAGGGGGCCACTATGGCTACACCTTC. V usage is TRBV20-1 and J usage is TRBJ1-2; 8 bases map to TRBD1. Germline V gene sequence: CDR1 DFQATT, CDR2 SNEGSKA (reference sequence). J was trimmed by 3 bases and V by 3 bases; bases with no gene match: 3. This CDR3 spans 13 amino acids.